These T cell receptor beta chains were read from a single sample in a study of CD8 T cells in ankylosing spondylitis. TCRdb re-derived calls from the 5' RACE reads in MiXCR, one entry per CDR3 protein. Among around 130,000 distinct CDR3 sequences listed, around 7% were seen once. Sequenced input: blood, either unsorted or a sorted T cell fraction (not recorded which). These receptors were taken from a male donor with ankylosing spondylitis or in good health (not recorded which). Each CDR3 is given with its conserved first and last residue. The D gene is left open where the match is weak. Size is stated for part of the rows, as once, few or many counts, or as a class when the clone is expanded.

cdr3_length: 14; clone_size: many; j_call: TRBJ2-7; v_call: TRBV6-5; d_call: .; cdr3_nt: TGTGCCAGCAGTTACGGCCAAATCTCCTACGAGCAGTACTTC; cdr3_aa: CASSYGQISYEQYF
cdr3_length: 14; clone_size: many; j_call: TRBJ1-6; v_call: TRBV12-3/TRBV12-4; d_call: .; cdr3_nt: TGTGCCAGCAGCCAGGGGTATAATTTTTCACCCCTCCACTTT; cdr3_aa: CASSQGYNFSPLHF
cdr3_length: 14; clone_size: few; j_call: TRBJ2-3; v_call: TRBV2; d_call: TRBD1; cdr3_nt: TGTGCCAGCAGTGAGACAGGGGTTACGGATACGCAGTATTTT; cdr3_aa: CASSETGVTDTQYF
cdr3_length: 13; clone_size: many; j_call: TRBJ1-1; v_call: TRBV6-1; d_call: TRBD1; cdr3_nt: TGTGCCAGCAGAGCCGACAGGGTCACTGAAGCTTTCTTT; cdr3_aa: CASRADRVTEAFF
cdr3_length: 15; clone_size: many; j_call: TRBJ1-4; v_call: TRBV12-3/TRBV12-4; d_call: TRBD1; cdr3_nt: TGTGCCAGCAGAGAGTGGACAGGGGGCCTCGAAAAACTGTTTTTT; cdr3_aa: CASREWTGGLEKLFF
cdr3_length: 17; clone_size: many; j_call: TRBJ2-7; v_call: TRBV5-1; d_call: TRBD2; cdr3_nt: TGCGCCAGTACCATCGGGACTAGCCTTCTTCCGGCCTACGAGCAGTACTTC; cdr3_aa: CASTIGTSLLPAYEQYF
cdr3_length: 12; clone_size: many; j_call: TRBJ2-7; v_call: TRBV5-5; d_call: TRBD1; cdr3_nt: TGTGCCAGTAGACAGGGGGCCAGCGAGCAGTACTTC; cdr3_aa: CASRQGASEQYF
cdr3_length: 12; clone_size: many; j_call: TRBJ1-1; v_call: TRBV20-1; d_call: .; cdr3_nt: TGCAGACCCCGAATGGGGAACACTGAAGCTTTCTTT; cdr3_aa: CRPRMGNTEAFF
cdr3_length: 14; clone_size: many; j_call: TRBJ2-5; v_call: TRBV12-3/TRBV12-4; d_call: TRBD1; cdr3_nt: TGTGCCAGCAGTCCGACAGGGCCGCAAGAGACCCAGTACTTC; cdr3_aa: CASSPTGPQETQYF
cdr3_length: 14; clone_size: many; j_call: TRBJ2-5; v_call: TRBV12-5; d_call: .; cdr3_nt: TGTGCTAGTGGATCTTGGACAGTCCAAGAGACCCAGTACTTC; cdr3_aa: CASGSWTVQETQYF
cdr3_length: 14; clone_size: many; j_call: TRBJ1-6; v_call: TRBV5-1; d_call: .; cdr3_nt: TGCGCCAGCAGCTTGGGCAGCCATAATTCACCCCTCCACTTT; cdr3_aa: CASSLGSHNSPLHF
cdr3_length: 17; clone_size: few; j_call: TRBJ2-2; v_call: TRBV20-1; d_call: TRBD2; cdr3_nt: TGCAGTGCTAGGCCCTCACTAGCGCCCACGAACACCGGGGAGCTGTTTTTT; cdr3_aa: CSARPSLAPTNTGELFF
cdr3_length: 14; clone_size: many; j_call: TRBJ1-2; v_call: TRBV6-1; d_call: TRBD1; cdr3_nt: TGTGCCAGCAGTGCGGACAGGGCGAGCTATGGCTACACCTTC; cdr3_aa: CASSADRASYGYTF
cdr3_length: 14; clone_size: many; j_call: TRBJ1-5; v_call: TRBV7-2; d_call: .; cdr3_nt: TGTGCCAGCAGCGGGGGGGACCGCAATCAGCCCCAGCATTTT; cdr3_aa: CASSGGDRNQPQHF
cdr3_length: 14; clone_size: many; j_call: TRBJ2-2; v_call: TRBV29-1; d_call: .; cdr3_nt: TGCAGCGCACCCGGCTATTCGAACACCGGGGAGCTGTTTTTT; cdr3_aa: CSAPGYSNTGELFF
cdr3_length: 16; clone_size: many; j_call: TRBJ2-1; v_call: TRBV20-1; d_call: TRBD2; cdr3_nt: TGCAGTGCTCCAGTACCCGGACTAGCGGCCTACAATGAGCAGTTCTTC; cdr3_aa: CSAPVPGLAAYNEQFF
cdr3_length: 15; clone_size: many; j_call: TRBJ2-3; v_call: TRBV7-2; d_call: .; cdr3_nt: TGTGCCAGCCAGGTCCCGGGGACCGCCTTGGGGACGCAGTATTTT; cdr3_aa: CASQVPGTALGTQYF
cdr3_length: 17; clone_size: many; j_call: TRBJ2-5; v_call: TRBV5-1; d_call: .; cdr3_nt: TGCGCCAGCAGCTTGTTAGGAGCGGCGCGGGAAGGTGGGACCCAGTACTTC; cdr3_aa: CASSLLGAAREGGTQYF
cdr3_length: 20; clone_size: .; j_call: TRBJ2-3; v_call: TRBV3-1; d_call: TRBD2; cdr3_nt: TGTGCCAGCAGCCAAGCAGTCGGCCTAGCGGGGCCTTGGGGCACAGATACGCAGTATTTT; cdr3_aa: CASSQAVGLAGPWGTDTQYF
cdr3_length: 14; clone_size: many; j_call: TRBJ2-3; v_call: TRBV7-6; d_call: .; cdr3_nt: TGTGCCAGCAGCTTAGGGGGAACGGCAGATACGCAGTATTTT; cdr3_aa: CASSLGGTADTQYF
cdr3_length: 15; clone_size: many; j_call: TRBJ2-7; v_call: TRBV7-9; d_call: TRBD1; cdr3_nt: TGTGCCAGCAGCTTATCACAGGGGCGAACTGTGGAGCAGTACTTC; cdr3_aa: CASSLSQGRTVEQYF
cdr3_length: 12; clone_size: many; j_call: TRBJ2-3; v_call: TRBV7-2; d_call: .; cdr3_nt: TGTGCCAGCAGCGATTATAGAGCGGCGCAGTATTTT; cdr3_aa: CASSDYRAAQYF
cdr3_length: 13; clone_size: many; j_call: TRBJ1-5; v_call: TRBV12-3/TRBV12-4; d_call: .; cdr3_nt: TGTGCCAGCAGTCCGGGACCTCTCCGGCCCCAGCATTTT; cdr3_aa: CASSPGPLRPQHF
cdr3_length: 14; clone_size: many; j_call: TRBJ1-1; v_call: TRBV7-6; d_call: .; cdr3_nt: TGTGCCAGCAGCACCCTCGTAGGCAACACTGAAGCTTTCTTT; cdr3_aa: CASSTLVGNTEAFF
cdr3_length: 21; clone_size: many; j_call: TRBJ2-6; v_call: TRBV28; d_call: TRBD1; cdr3_nt: TGTGCCAGCAGATCAAACCCCGGGACAGGGGGCGAAAGTTCTGGGGCCAACGTCCTGACTTTC; cdr3_aa: CASRSNPGTGGESSGANVLTF
cdr3_length: 12; clone_size: .; j_call: TRBJ1-1; v_call: TRBV30; d_call: .; cdr3_nt: TGTGCCTGGAGCAAAGCCGGGGTTGAAGCTTTCTTT; cdr3_aa: CAWSKAGVEAFF